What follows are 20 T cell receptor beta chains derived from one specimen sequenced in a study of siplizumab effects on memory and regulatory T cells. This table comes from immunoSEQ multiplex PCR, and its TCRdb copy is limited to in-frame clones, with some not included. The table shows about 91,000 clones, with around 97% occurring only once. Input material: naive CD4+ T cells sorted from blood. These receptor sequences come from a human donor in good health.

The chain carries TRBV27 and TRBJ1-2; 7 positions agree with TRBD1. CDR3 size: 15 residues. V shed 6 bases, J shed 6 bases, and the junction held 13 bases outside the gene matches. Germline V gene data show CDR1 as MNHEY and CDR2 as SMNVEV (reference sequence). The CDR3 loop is CASRRQGGLSDGYTF. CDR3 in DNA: TGTGCCAGCAGAAGACAGGGAGGTCTATCTGATGGCTACACCTTC.

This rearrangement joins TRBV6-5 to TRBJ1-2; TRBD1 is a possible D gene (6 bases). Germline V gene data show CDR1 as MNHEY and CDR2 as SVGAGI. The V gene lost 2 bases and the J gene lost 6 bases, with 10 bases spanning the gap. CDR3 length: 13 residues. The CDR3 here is CASSYEGVNGYTF. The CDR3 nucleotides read TGTGCCAGCAGTTACGAGGGGGTAAATGGCTACACCTTC.

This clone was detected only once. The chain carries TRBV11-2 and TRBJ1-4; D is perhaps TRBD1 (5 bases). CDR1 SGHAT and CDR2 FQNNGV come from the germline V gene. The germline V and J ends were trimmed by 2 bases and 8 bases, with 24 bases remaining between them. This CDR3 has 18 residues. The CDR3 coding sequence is TGTGCCAGCAGCTTATTTGCTGGGACGGTGGGGCAAGGGGAAAAACTGTTTTTT. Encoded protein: CASSLFAGTVGQGEKLFF.

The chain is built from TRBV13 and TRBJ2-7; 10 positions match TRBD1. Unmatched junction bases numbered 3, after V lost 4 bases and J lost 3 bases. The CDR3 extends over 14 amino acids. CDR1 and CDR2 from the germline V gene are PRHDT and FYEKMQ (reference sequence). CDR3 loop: CASSWTGGRYEQYF. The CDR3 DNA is TGTGCCAGCAGCTGGACAGGGGGTCGCTACGAGCAGTACTTC.

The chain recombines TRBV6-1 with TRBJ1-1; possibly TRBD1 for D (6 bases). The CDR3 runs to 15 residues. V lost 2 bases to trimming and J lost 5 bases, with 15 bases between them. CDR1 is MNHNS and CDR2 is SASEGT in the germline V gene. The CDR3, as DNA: TGTGCCAGCAGTGAAATCGTCGGGGGCCCAACTGAAGCTTTCTTT. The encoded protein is CASSEIVGGPTEAFF.

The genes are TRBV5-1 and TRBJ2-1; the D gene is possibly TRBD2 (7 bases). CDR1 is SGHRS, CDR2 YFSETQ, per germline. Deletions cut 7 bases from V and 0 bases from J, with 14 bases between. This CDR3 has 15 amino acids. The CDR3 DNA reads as TGCGCCAGCCAATCGGGGGGCGGCTCCTACAATGAGCAGTTCTTC. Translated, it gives CASQSGGGSYNEQFF.

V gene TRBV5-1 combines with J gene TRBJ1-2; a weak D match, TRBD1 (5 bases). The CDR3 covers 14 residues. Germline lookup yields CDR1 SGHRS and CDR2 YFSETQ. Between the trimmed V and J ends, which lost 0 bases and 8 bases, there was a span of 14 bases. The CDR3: CASSLVTSGDGYTF. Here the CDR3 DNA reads TGCGCCAGCAGCTTGGTCACTTCGGGGGACGGCTACACCTTC. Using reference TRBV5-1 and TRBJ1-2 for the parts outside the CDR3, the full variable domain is KAGVTQTPRYLIKTRGQQVTLSCSPISGHRSVSWYQQTPGQGLQFLFEYFSETQRNKGNFPGRFSGRQFSNSRSEMNVSTLELGDSALYLCASSLVTSGDGYTFGSGTRLTVV.

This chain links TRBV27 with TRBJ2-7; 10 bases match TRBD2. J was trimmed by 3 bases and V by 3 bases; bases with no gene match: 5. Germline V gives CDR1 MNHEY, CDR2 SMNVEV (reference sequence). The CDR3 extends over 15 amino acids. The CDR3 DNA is TGTGCCAGCAGTTTGAGCGGGGGGGCGGTCTACGAGCAGTACTTC. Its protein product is CASSLSGGAVYEQYF.

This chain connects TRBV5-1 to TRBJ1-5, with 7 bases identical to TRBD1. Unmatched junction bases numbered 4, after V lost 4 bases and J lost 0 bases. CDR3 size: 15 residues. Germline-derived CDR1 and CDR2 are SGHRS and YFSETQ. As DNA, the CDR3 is TGCGCCAGCAGCCCGACAGGGTCTAGCAATCAGCCCCAGCATTTT. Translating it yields CASSPTGSSNQPQHF.

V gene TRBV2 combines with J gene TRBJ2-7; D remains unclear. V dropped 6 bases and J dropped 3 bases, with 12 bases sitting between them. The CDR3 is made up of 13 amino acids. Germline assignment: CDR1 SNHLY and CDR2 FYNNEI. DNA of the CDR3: TGTGCCAGCAGGCGCCCCGGAAACTACGAGCAGTACTTC. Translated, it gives CASRRPGNYEQYF.

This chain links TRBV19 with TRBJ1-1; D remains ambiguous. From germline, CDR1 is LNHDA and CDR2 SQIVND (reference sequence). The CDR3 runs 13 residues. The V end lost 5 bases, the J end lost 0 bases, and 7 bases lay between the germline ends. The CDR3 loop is CASSPYLNTEAFF. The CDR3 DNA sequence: TGTGCCAGTAGTCCGTACCTGAACACTGAAGCTTTCTTT.

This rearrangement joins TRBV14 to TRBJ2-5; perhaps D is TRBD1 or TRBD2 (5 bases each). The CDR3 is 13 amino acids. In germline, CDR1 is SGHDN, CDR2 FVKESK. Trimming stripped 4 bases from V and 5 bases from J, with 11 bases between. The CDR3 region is CASSPGPWETQYF. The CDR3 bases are TGTGCCAGCAGCCCGGGACCATGGGAGACCCAGTACTTC.

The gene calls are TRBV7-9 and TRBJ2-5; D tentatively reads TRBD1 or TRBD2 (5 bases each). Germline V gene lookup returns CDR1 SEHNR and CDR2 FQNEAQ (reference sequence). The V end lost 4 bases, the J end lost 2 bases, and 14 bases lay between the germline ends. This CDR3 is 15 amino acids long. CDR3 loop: CASSSRAGKQETQYF. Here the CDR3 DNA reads TGTGCCAGCAGCTCGCGGGCAGGGAAACAAGAGACCCAGTACTTC.

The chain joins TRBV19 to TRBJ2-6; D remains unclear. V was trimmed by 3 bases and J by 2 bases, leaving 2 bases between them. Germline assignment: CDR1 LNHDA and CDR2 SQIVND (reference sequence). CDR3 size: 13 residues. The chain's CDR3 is CASSITGANVLTF. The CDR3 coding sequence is TGTGCCAGTAGTATTACTGGGGCCAACGTCCTGACTTTC.

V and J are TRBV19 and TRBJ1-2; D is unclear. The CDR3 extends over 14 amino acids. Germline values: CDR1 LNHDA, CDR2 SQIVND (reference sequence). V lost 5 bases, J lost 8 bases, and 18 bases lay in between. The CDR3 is CASSLGSDTGGYTF. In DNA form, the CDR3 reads TGTGCCAGTAGTTTGGGGAGCGATACGGGGGGCTACACCTTC.

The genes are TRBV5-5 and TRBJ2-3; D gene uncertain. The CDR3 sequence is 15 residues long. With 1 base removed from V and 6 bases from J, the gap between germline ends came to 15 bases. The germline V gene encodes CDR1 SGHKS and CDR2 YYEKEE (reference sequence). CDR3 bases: TGTGCCAGCAGCTTGTCTCCGGAGAGAGTTGATACGCAGTATTTT. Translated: CASSLSPERVDTQYF.

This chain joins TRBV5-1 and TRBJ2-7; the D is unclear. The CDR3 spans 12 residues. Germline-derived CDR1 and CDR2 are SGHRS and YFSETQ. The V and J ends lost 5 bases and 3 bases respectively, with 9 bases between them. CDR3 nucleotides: TGCGCCAGCAGTCTCGACGGCTACGAGCAGTACTTC. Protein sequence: CASSLDGYEQYF.

The CDR3 DNA sequence: TGTGCCAGCAGCGCCGGGACAGGGGGCTATGGCTACACCTTC. Protein product: CASSAGTGGYGYTF. This sequence joins TRBV9 and TRBJ1-2, with 11 bases aligning to TRBD1. Looked up from germline, CDR1 is SGDLS and CDR2 is YYNGEE. The J segment lost 4 bases and the V segment lost 3 bases, leaving 2 bases of the junction unmatched. The CDR3 consists of 14 residues.

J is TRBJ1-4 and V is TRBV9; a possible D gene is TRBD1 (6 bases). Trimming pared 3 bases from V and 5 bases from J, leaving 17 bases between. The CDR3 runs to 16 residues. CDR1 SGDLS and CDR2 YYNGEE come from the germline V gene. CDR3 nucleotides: TGTGCCAGCAGCGAGGGGTCGACAGGAGGCAATGAAAAACTGTTTTTT. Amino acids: CASSEGSTGGNEKLFF.

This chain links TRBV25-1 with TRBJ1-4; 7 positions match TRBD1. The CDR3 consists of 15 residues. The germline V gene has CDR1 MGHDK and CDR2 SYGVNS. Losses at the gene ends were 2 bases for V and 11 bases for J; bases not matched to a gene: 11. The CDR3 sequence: CASSEHTGAAGKLFF. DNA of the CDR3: TGTGCCAGCAGTGAACACACAGGGGCCGCGGGGAAACTGTTTTTT.